A selection of T cell receptor beta chains follows, all from one sample in a study of Ad26.COV2.S vaccination and SARS-CoV-2 variants. TCRdb keeps only in-frame clones here, not all; method: immunoSEQ multiplex PCR. This table holds 440,000 or so clones, about 90% found once. The material was peripheral blood, obtained in a trial of Ad26.COV2.S vaccine versus placebo. The receptors derive from a person between 18 and 59 years old who received the Ad26.COV2.S COVID-19 vaccine or a placebo. The CDR3 runs from the conserved cysteine through the conserved F or W. A D gene is named only where the DNA matches it firmly. The size of a clone is reported for some rows only, either as once, few or many, or as a class for expanded clones.

cdr3_nt: TGTGCCAGTAGTATAGACAGGGTCAATCAGCCCCAGCATTTT
cdr3_aa: CASSIDRVNQPQHF
cdr3_length: 14
clone_size: -
v_call: TRBV19
d_call: -
j_call: TRBJ1-5

cdr3_nt: TGTGCCAGTAGTACATACTCCGGGACTAGCGGGCTTAAAGAGACCCAGTACTTC
cdr3_aa: CASSTYSGTSGLKETQYF
cdr3_length: 18
clone_size: -
v_call: TRBV19
d_call: TRBD2
j_call: TRBJ2-5

cdr3_nt: TGTGCCAGCAGCTTGGAACTAGCCCGCACAGATACGCAGTATTTT
cdr3_aa: CASSLELARTDTQYF
cdr3_length: 15
clone_size: -
v_call: TRBV5-4
d_call: -
j_call: TRBJ2-3

cdr3_nt: TGTGCCAGCAGCTTAGTTGGAGGTGGTTCACCCCTCCACTTT
cdr3_aa: CASSLVGGGSPLHF
cdr3_length: 14
clone_size: -
v_call: TRBV7-9
d_call: -
j_call: TRBJ1-6

cdr3_nt: TGTGCCAGCAGCTCCACAAGGACCAAATATGGCTACACCTTC
cdr3_aa: CASSSTRTKYGYTF
cdr3_length: 14
clone_size: few
v_call: TRBV7-9
d_call: -
j_call: TRBJ1-2

cdr3_nt: TGTGCCAGCAGTAAGGACAAGGGGGCCTCCTTCTTGAGCACTGAAGCTTTCTTT
cdr3_aa: CASSKDKGASFLSTEAFF
cdr3_length: 18
clone_size: -
v_call: TRBV6-2/TRBV6-3
d_call: TRBD1
j_call: TRBJ1-1

cdr3_nt: TGCGCCAGCAGCTTGGTGGGCAGCGCAGATACGCAGTATTTT
cdr3_aa: CASSLVGSADTQYF
cdr3_length: 14
clone_size: -
v_call: TRBV5-1
d_call: -
j_call: TRBJ2-3

cdr3_nt: TGTGCCGTCGCCGGGGGGAACACAGATACGCAGTATTTT
cdr3_aa: CAVAGGNTDTQYF
cdr3_length: 13
clone_size: -
v_call: TRBV24-1
d_call: TRBD2
j_call: TRBJ2-3

cdr3_nt: TGTGCCAGCAGCGCCCAGCGGGGGGCGGGAGAGACCCAGTACTTC
cdr3_aa: CASSAQRGAGETQYF
cdr3_length: 15
clone_size: -
v_call: TRBV5-4
d_call: TRBD2
j_call: TRBJ2-5

cdr3_nt: TGTGCCAGCAGCCGCAAGTTCGTCGGCGGGGCCGCTTTCCAAATGAACACTGAAGCTTTCTTT
cdr3_aa: CASSRKFVGGAAFQMNTEAFF
cdr3_length: 21
clone_size: -
v_call: TRBV6-6
d_call: -
j_call: TRBJ1-1

cdr3_nt: TGTGCCAGCAGCAATGGCCACCTAAACTATGGCTACACCTTC
cdr3_aa: CASSNGHLNYGYTF
cdr3_length: 14
clone_size: -
v_call: TRBV6-2/TRBV6-3
d_call: -
j_call: TRBJ1-2

cdr3_nt: TGCAGTGGACAGCTTCAAGAGACCCAGTACTTC
cdr3_aa: CSGQLQETQYF
cdr3_length: 11
clone_size: -
v_call: TRBV20-1
d_call: -
j_call: TRBJ2-5

cdr3_nt: TGTGCCAGCCATGTAGAGCCCGTCTCGGAGACCCAGTACTTC
cdr3_aa: CASHVEPVSETQYF
cdr3_length: 14
clone_size: -
v_call: TRBV6-5
d_call: -
j_call: TRBJ2-5

cdr3_nt: TGTGCCAGTAGTATAGATCTGGCGCGAGAATACGAGCAGTACTTC
cdr3_aa: CASSIDLAREYEQYF
cdr3_length: 15
clone_size: -
v_call: TRBV19
d_call: -
j_call: TRBJ2-7

cdr3_nt: TGCGCCAGCAGCTTTCCCAGGACAGGCGGTAACTACGAGCAGTACTTC
cdr3_aa: CASSFPRTGGNYEQYF
cdr3_length: 16
clone_size: -
v_call: TRBV5-1
d_call: TRBD1
j_call: TRBJ2-7

cdr3_nt: TGTGCCAGCAGCTTTTACGCAGGCACAGATACGCAGTATTTT
cdr3_aa: CASSFYAGTDTQYF
cdr3_length: 14
clone_size: -
v_call: TRBV5-4
d_call: -
j_call: TRBJ2-3

cdr3_nt: TGTGCCAGCAGCTTGGCACAGGGGCTTCTTGCAAACACCATATATTTT
cdr3_aa: CASSLAQGLLANTIYF
cdr3_length: 16
clone_size: many
v_call: TRBV5-4
d_call: TRBD1
j_call: TRBJ1-3

cdr3_nt: TGCGCCAGCAGCCGGGTGGGTGAAGTACAGGGGAGATGCATTCAGTACTTC
cdr3_aa: CASSRVGEVQGRCIQYF
cdr3_length: 17
clone_size: -
v_call: TRBV4-3
d_call: TRBD1
j_call: TRBJ2-4

cdr3_nt: TGCGCCAGCAGCTTGGCCTCTGGGGGTAATTCACCCCTCCACTTT
cdr3_aa: CASSLASGGNSPLHF
cdr3_length: 15
clone_size: few
v_call: TRBV5-1
d_call: -
j_call: TRBJ1-6

cdr3_nt: TGTGCCAGCAGTGAAGGACAGAATTACGAGCAGTACTTC
cdr3_aa: CASSEGQNYEQYF
cdr3_length: 13
clone_size: -
v_call: TRBV6-4
d_call: -
j_call: TRBJ2-7

cdr3_nt: TGTGCCATCAGTGACCCCGGCCAGGGATATCTTCAGTACTTC
cdr3_aa: CAISDPGQGYLQYF
cdr3_length: 14
clone_size: -
v_call: TRBV10-3
d_call: -
j_call: TRBJ2-4

cdr3_nt: TGTGCCAGTAGTATCGACAGTATGAACACTGAAGCTTTCTTT
cdr3_aa: CASSIDSMNTEAFF
cdr3_length: 14
clone_size: -
v_call: TRBV19
d_call: -
j_call: TRBJ1-1

cdr3_nt: TGTGCCAGCAGATGGGGGGCGGGGGAGACCCAGTACTTC
cdr3_aa: CASRWGAGETQYF
cdr3_length: 13
clone_size: -
v_call: TRBV6-5
d_call: -
j_call: TRBJ2-5

cdr3_nt: TGTGCCAGCAGCCTACAGGGTAACTCTGGAAACACCATATATTTT
cdr3_aa: CASSLQGNSGNTIYF
cdr3_length: 15
clone_size: once
v_call: TRBV9
d_call: -
j_call: TRBJ1-3

cdr3_nt: TGCGCCAGCAGTTGGAACGTAAGGGAGAGCCTGGATACGCAGTATTTT
cdr3_aa: CASSWNVRESLDTQYF
cdr3_length: 16
clone_size: -
v_call: TRBV10-1
d_call: -
j_call: TRBJ2-3

cdr3_nt: TGTGCCAGCAGCTTAGCGCCAGGACAGATCCGGGAGACCCAGTACTTC
cdr3_aa: CASSLAPGQIRETQYF
cdr3_length: 16
clone_size: -
v_call: TRBV7-2
d_call: -
j_call: TRBJ2-5

cdr3_nt: TGTGCCAGCAGCTTAGCCAGGGGGACCTCCTCCTACGAGCAGTACTTC
cdr3_aa: CASSLARGTSSYEQYF
cdr3_length: 16
clone_size: -
v_call: TRBV7-9
d_call: TRBD1
j_call: TRBJ2-7

cdr3_nt: TGTGCCAGTAGCCTACCAGTGAACACTGAAGCTTTCTTT
cdr3_aa: CASSLPVNTEAFF
cdr3_length: 13
clone_size: -
v_call: TRBV19
d_call: -
j_call: TRBJ1-1

cdr3_nt: TGTGCCACCAGTTTCGAGGGGATGAACACTGAAGCTTTCTTT
cdr3_aa: CATSFEGMNTEAFF
cdr3_length: 14
clone_size: -
v_call: TRBV15
d_call: -
j_call: TRBJ1-1

cdr3_nt: TGCGCCAGCAGCCAAGATGGCGGGGGCAGCTCCTATAATTCACCCCTCCACTTT
cdr3_aa: CASSQDGGGSSYNSPLHF
cdr3_length: 18
clone_size: -
v_call: TRBV4-3
d_call: -
j_call: TRBJ1-6

cdr3_nt: TGTGCCAGCTCACCACCCGCGGGAGATACGCAGTATTTT
cdr3_aa: CASSPPAGDTQYF
cdr3_length: 13
clone_size: -
v_call: TRBV18
d_call: -
j_call: TRBJ2-3

cdr3_nt: TGCGCCAGCAGCTTGTATCCCCCGCAGGTGGGGGAGACCCAGTACTTC
cdr3_aa: CASSLYPPQVGETQYF
cdr3_length: 16
clone_size: once
v_call: TRBV5-1
d_call: -
j_call: TRBJ2-5

cdr3_nt: TGCAGCGCACCCGGGGGGGGTCAATCCTACAATGAGCAGTTCTTC
cdr3_aa: CSAPGGGQSYNEQFF
cdr3_length: 15
clone_size: -
v_call: TRBV29-1
d_call: TRBD2
j_call: TRBJ2-1

cdr3_nt: TGTGCCAGCAGCTTAGGTCTAATGGCGAACACTGAAGCTTTCTTT
cdr3_aa: CASSLGLMANTEAFF
cdr3_length: 15
clone_size: -
v_call: TRBV7-9
d_call: -
j_call: TRBJ1-1

cdr3_nt: TGTGCCAGTAGTTTGGCTAGCGGTCTTTTTTATGAGCAGTTCTTC
cdr3_aa: CASSLASGLFYEQFF
cdr3_length: 15
clone_size: once
v_call: TRBV19
d_call: TRBD2
j_call: TRBJ2-1

cdr3_nt: TGTGCCAGCAGTTTATCGCCACAGGGGTTGAACACTGAAGCTTTCTTT
cdr3_aa: CASSLSPQGLNTEAFF
cdr3_length: 16
clone_size: -
v_call: TRBV27
d_call: TRBD1
j_call: TRBJ1-1

cdr3_nt: TGTGCCAGCAGTTACTCGGAACTGTATGGCTACACCTTC
cdr3_aa: CASSYSELYGYTF
cdr3_length: 13
clone_size: -
v_call: TRBV6-5
d_call: -
j_call: TRBJ1-2

cdr3_nt: TGCGCCAGCAGCCAAGAGCCTTACAATAATTCACCCCTCCACTTT
cdr3_aa: CASSQEPYNNSPLHF
cdr3_length: 15
clone_size: -
v_call: TRBV4-1
d_call: -
j_call: TRBJ1-6

cdr3_nt: TGTGCCAGCAACCAACAGGCCTATAATTCACCCCTCCACTTT
cdr3_aa: CASNQQAYNSPLHF
cdr3_length: 14
clone_size: -
v_call: TRBV7-9
d_call: -
j_call: TRBJ1-6

cdr3_nt: TGCGCCAGCAGCCGGACAGGAAGGGAATATGGCTACACCTTC
cdr3_aa: CASSRTGREYGYTF
cdr3_length: 14
clone_size: -
v_call: TRBV4-1
d_call: TRBD1
j_call: TRBJ1-2

cdr3_nt: TGCAGCGTTGAAGGTAGCGGGGGAGTCGCAGATACGCAGTATTTT
cdr3_aa: CSVEGSGGVADTQYF
cdr3_length: 15
clone_size: -
v_call: TRBV29-1
d_call: TRBD2
j_call: TRBJ2-3

cdr3_nt: TGTGCCAGCAGCCAAGAGGACAGGGCCCTGGGAGAGACCCAGTACTTC
cdr3_aa: CASSQEDRALGETQYF
cdr3_length: 16
clone_size: -
v_call: TRBV4-2
d_call: TRBD1
j_call: TRBJ2-5

cdr3_nt: TGTGCCAGTAGTATCGGTCAGGGTCCGGCGAAACTGTTTTTT
cdr3_aa: CASSIGQGPAKLFF
cdr3_length: 14
clone_size: -
v_call: TRBV19
d_call: -
j_call: TRBJ1-4

cdr3_nt: TGTGCCAGCAGCTTCGGGGGGTTCGCTGGAAACACCATATATTTT
cdr3_aa: CASSFGGFAGNTIYF
cdr3_length: 15
clone_size: -
v_call: TRBV5-4
d_call: -
j_call: TRBJ1-3

cdr3_nt: TGTGCCAGCAGCCGGGGGGGCGGAGAAGCTTTCTTT
cdr3_aa: CASSRGGGEAFF
cdr3_length: 12
clone_size: -
v_call: TRBV7-9
d_call: -
j_call: TRBJ1-1

cdr3_nt: TGTGCCAGCAGCTTGGTTAGCTTCAGAAGCTCTGGAAACACCATATATTTT
cdr3_aa: CASSLVSFRSSGNTIYF
cdr3_length: 17
clone_size: -
v_call: TRBV5-6
d_call: -
j_call: TRBJ1-3

cdr3_nt: TGTGCCAGCAGTTCCTTTACAGGGGGCGTCGGTGAAGCTTTCTTT
cdr3_aa: CASSSFTGGVGEAFF
cdr3_length: 15
clone_size: -
v_call: TRBV6-5
d_call: TRBD1
j_call: TRBJ1-1

cdr3_nt: TGTGCCAGCAGTTTATCAGGCCAGCTTTTTCATCAGCCCCAGCATTTT
cdr3_aa: CASSLSGQLFHQPQHF
cdr3_length: 16
clone_size: few
v_call: TRBV27
d_call: -
j_call: TRBJ1-5

cdr3_nt: TGTGCCAGTAGTTTGCTCAGGCAGCCCCAGCATTTT
cdr3_aa: CASSLLRQPQHF
cdr3_length: 12
clone_size: -
v_call: TRBV19
d_call: -
j_call: TRBJ1-5

cdr3_nt: TGTGCCAGCAGCCCACAGGTCCGTAGCACAGATACGCAGTATTTT
cdr3_aa: CASSPQVRSTDTQYF
cdr3_length: 15
clone_size: -
v_call: TRBV11-2
d_call: -
j_call: TRBJ2-3

cdr3_nt: TGCGCCAGCAGCTTGGAAGGGAACTATGAGCAGTTCTTC
cdr3_aa: CASSLEGNYEQFF
cdr3_length: 13
clone_size: -
v_call: TRBV5-1
d_call: -
j_call: TRBJ2-1

cdr3_nt: TGTGCCAGCAGTTTGCAGGGGAGCACTGAAGCTTTCTTT
cdr3_aa: CASSLQGSTEAFF
cdr3_length: 13
clone_size: -
v_call: TRBV27
d_call: -
j_call: TRBJ1-1

cdr3_nt: TGTGCCACCAGCAGAGATGGAGGCAGGGTGAGCTACACCTTC
cdr3_aa: CATSRDGGRVSYTF
cdr3_length: 14
clone_size: -
v_call: TRBV15
d_call: -
j_call: TRBJ1-2

cdr3_nt: TGTGCCACGGGAAGGCGCCGTTCAAGTTACACTGAAGCTTTCTTT
cdr3_aa: CATGRRRSSYTEAFF
cdr3_length: 15
clone_size: -
v_call: TRBV27
d_call: -
j_call: TRBJ1-1

cdr3_nt: TGTGCCAGCAGCCCCGCATTTCAGAGAGGGATGAAGGAGACCCAGTACTTC
cdr3_aa: CASSPAFQRGMKETQYF
cdr3_length: 17
clone_size: -
v_call: TRBV7-9
d_call: -
j_call: TRBJ2-5

cdr3_nt: TGTGCCAGCAGTTACTCGAATCAGCTACTGAACACTGAAGCTTTCTTT
cdr3_aa: CASSYSNQLLNTEAFF
cdr3_length: 16
clone_size: -
v_call: TRBV6-5
d_call: -
j_call: TRBJ1-1

cdr3_nt: TGTGCCAGCAGTTTACGGATCAATGAGCAGTTCTTC
cdr3_aa: CASSLRINEQFF
cdr3_length: 12
clone_size: once
v_call: TRBV28
d_call: -
j_call: TRBJ2-1

cdr3_nt: TGTGCCAGCAGGACAGGGGGCGGGGAGCAGTACTTC
cdr3_aa: CASRTGGGEQYF
cdr3_length: 12
clone_size: -
v_call: TRBV27
d_call: TRBD1
j_call: TRBJ2-7

cdr3_nt: TGCGCCAGCAGCCACCCGGCGACGGCCTATGGCTACACCTTC
cdr3_aa: CASSHPATAYGYTF
cdr3_length: 14
clone_size: -
v_call: TRBV5-1
d_call: -
j_call: TRBJ1-2

cdr3_nt: TGTGCCAGCAGCCCCCCGGGTGGGACCAAGCAGTACTTC
cdr3_aa: CASSPPGGTKQYF
cdr3_length: 13
clone_size: once
v_call: TRBV11-3
d_call: -
j_call: TRBJ2-7